These 12 T cell receptor beta chains share one sample of origin, sequenced in a study of T cell clones after liver transplantation. The protocol was immunoSEQ multiplex PCR, while the TCRdb copy is restricted to in-frame clones and leaves out a portion. The sample holds tens of thousands of clones; over 60% are singletons and the top ten take 8% to 10%. The specimen comprised CD4+ T cells from blood, sampled at the 22-month timepoint. These TCRs come from a human patient who received a liver transplant. The T cells may come from the graft donor.

The chain has TRBV19 and TRBJ1-5; tentatively, D is TRBD1 (5 bases). Germline CDR1 is LNHDA and CDR2 is SQIVND (reference sequence). V was pared by 0 bases and J by 7 bases, with 10 bases between. This CDR3 has 14 amino acids. CDR3 region: CASSIEIGTQPQHF. In DNA form, the CDR3 reads TGTGCCAGTAGTATAGAGATAGGGACCCAGCCCCAGCATTTT. The complete variable domain, with remaining parts taken from reference TRBV19 and TRBJ1-5, reads DGGITQSPKYLFRKEGQNVTLSCEQNLNHDAMYWYRQDPGQGLRLIYYSQIVNDFQKGDIAEGYSVSREKKESFPLTVTSAQKNPTAFYLCASSIEIGTQPQHFGDGTRLSIL.

This chain uses TRBV19 with TRBJ1-1, with D possibly TRBD1 on 5 matching bases. Germline values: CDR1 LNHDA, CDR2 SQIVND (reference sequence). This CDR3 spans 14 amino acids. V gave up 5 bases and J gave up 5 bases, with 15 bases separating them. The CDR3 spells CASSPHWGGTEAFF. The CDR3 coding sequence is TGTGCCAGTAGTCCCCACTGGGGGGGAACTGAAGCTTTCTTT.

This sequence joins TRBV5-4 and TRBJ2-1; D perhaps matches TRBD1 (6 bases). Trimming shortened V by 4 bases and J by 0 bases, and 23 bases separated the two germline ends. There are 19 residues in the CDR3. CDR1 is SGHNT and CDR2 is YYREEE in the germline V gene (reference sequence). The DNA for the CDR3 is TGTGCCAGCAGCACAAAACAGGGCCAAGCGTCGATCTCCTACAATGAGCAGTTCTTC. This gives the protein CASSTKQGQASISYNEQFF.

This clone came up a few times. The chain employs TRBV27 and TRBJ2-5, with 15 bases matching TRBD2. J was trimmed by 5 bases and V by 5 bases; bases with no gene match: 3. The CDR3 is made up of 15 amino acids. Germline V gene lookup returns CDR1 MNHEY and CDR2 SMNVEV (reference sequence). The CDR3 is CASSRGLAGGETQYF. CDR3 DNA: TGTGCCAGCAGTCGTGGACTAGCGGGGGGGGAGACCCAGTACTTC.

The J gene is TRBJ1-5, the V gene TRBV2, with TRBD1 identical over 12 bases. Per germline, CDR1 SNHLY and CDR2 FYNNEI. The CDR3 is 14 residues long. Unmatched junction bases numbered 5, after V lost 8 bases and J lost 6 bases. The CDR3 nucleotides read TGTGCCAGCGGGGGGACAGGGGGCCTTCAGCCCCAGCATTTT. Its translation is CASGGTGGLQPQHF.

This chain connects TRBV27 to TRBJ2-3; 7 positions agree with TRBD2. The CDR3 length is 16 residues. Germline CDR1 is MNHEY and CDR2 is SMNVEV (reference sequence). V lost 5 bases, J lost 2 bases, and 10 bases stayed unmatched. CDR3 amino acids: CASSARLGGNTDTQYF. CDR3 DNA: TGTGCCAGCAGTGCCAGACTCGGGGGGAACACAGATACGCAGTATTTT.

This chain links TRBV7-7 with TRBJ2-1, with 10 bases aligning to TRBD1. The CDR3 loop spans 14 amino acids. Trimming at V came to 5 bases and at J to 7 bases, leaving 5 bases not matched to a gene. Germline lookup yields CDR1 SSHAT and CDR2 FNYEAQ (reference sequence). In nucleotides, the CDR3 is TGTGCCAGCAGCACGCCGGGACAGGGGAATGAGCAGTTCTTC. Protein product: CASSTPGQGNEQFF.

A few counts support this clone. This chain connects TRBV28 to TRBJ1-2; D is unclear. Germline V gene data show CDR1 as MDHEN and CDR2 as SYDVKM. V dropped 2 bases and J dropped 2 bases, with 9 bases sitting between them. The CDR3 loop spans 14 amino acids. The CDR3 loop reads CASSLDGRNYGYTF. The CDR3 DNA reads as TGTGCCAGCAGTTTAGACGGAAGAAACTATGGCTACACCTTC.

The V gene is TRBV7-9, the J gene TRBJ1-5; weak D call: TRBD1 (6 bases). The CDR3 length is 13 residues. V lost 6 bases, J lost 5 bases, and 11 bases lay in between. CDR1 SEHNR and CDR2 FQNEAQ come from the germline V gene (reference sequence). CDR3 protein: CASSQQGDQPQHF. CDR3 bases: TGTGCCAGCAGTCAACAGGGAGATCAGCCCCAGCATTTT.

The chain has TRBV6-5 and TRBJ1-5, with 11 bases lining up with TRBD1. The germline CDR1 and CDR2 sequences are MNHEY and SVGAGI. V lost 7 bases and J lost 3; bases outside the gene matches: 5. CDR3 length equals 15 residues. The CDR3 coding sequence is TGTGCCAGCACCGGGACAGGGGGACCCAATCAGCCCCAGCATTTT. Amino acids: CASTGTGGPNQPQHF.

This clone was seen a few times. This chain uses TRBV6-1 with TRBJ1-2, with 9 nucleotides matching TRBD1. V gave up 4 bases and J gave up 4 bases; unmatched junction bases: 10. Per germline, CDR1 MNHNS and CDR2 SASEGT. The CDR3 loop spans 16 amino acids. DNA of the CDR3: TGTGCCAGCAGTGCCGACAGGGGGGCGGCTAGCTATGGCTACACCTTC. Protein product: CASSADRGAASYGYTF.

The chain has TRBV7-2 and TRBJ1-4; D uncertain. The V and J ends lost 3 bases and 0 bases respectively, with 11 bases between them. Germline CDR1 reads SGHTA; CDR2 reads FQGNSA. The CDR3 totals 16 residues. CDR3 loop: CASSFNEQATNEKLFF. The DNA for the CDR3 is TGTGCCAGCAGCTTCAATGAACAAGCAACTAATGAAAAACTGTTTTTT.